These T cell receptor beta chains were read from a single sample in a study of metastatic and nonmetastatic thyroid tumors. MiXCR re-clonotyped the PCR reads for TCRdb. The sample records about 32,000 clones, around 19% being singletons. Material for sequencing was blood. The receptor set was obtained from a female donor with papillary thyroid cancer or a benign thyroid nodule (not recorded which). Some clones in this sample may be carry-over from other donors' samples. CDR3s include the opening cysteine and the closing phenylalanine or tryptophan. The D gene is left open where the match is weak. Expanded clones are given a class, and other clones once, few, many or no size at all.

v_call	clone_size	j_call	d_call	cdr3_aa	cdr3_nt
TRBV5-1	many	TRBJ2-2	TRBD2	CASSAGLAGATNTGELFF	TGCGCCAGCAGCGCCGGACTAGCGGGGGCAACGAACACCGGGGAGCTGTTTTTT
TRBV6-6	many	TRBJ2-1	TRBD2	CASISLAGGGRVYNEQFF	TGTGCCAGCATCTCCCTGGCCGGGGGCGGGAGGGTGTACAATGAGCAGTTCTTC
TRBV19	few	TRBJ1-6	-	CASTIEGGVKPLHF	TGTGCCAGTACTATCGAGGGGGGAGTGAAGCCCCTCCACTTT
TRBV6-1	many	TRBJ1-5	TRBD1	CAIERGAGGGGQPQHF	TGTGCCATAGAAAGGGGGGCAGGGGGAGGTGGTCAGCCCCAGCATTTT
TRBV19	-	TRBJ1-2	TRBD1	CASSIPRQGNYGYTF	TGTGCCAGTAGTATCCCCCGACAGGGGAACTATGGCTACACCTTC
TRBV5-1	-	TRBJ2-1	-	CASSPGPYNEQFF	TGCGCCAGCAGCCCCGGCCCCTACAATGAGCAGTTCTTC
TRBV7-9	many	TRBJ1-6	-	CASSFQDRLGSPLHF	TGTGCCAGCAGCTTTCAGGACAGACTTGGTTCACCCCTCCACTTT
TRBV27	few	TRBJ2-7	TRBD1	CASSFRQGAEEQYF	TGTGCCAGCAGTTTCCGGCAGGGGGCTGAGGAGCAGTACTTC
TRBV20-1	-	TRBJ1-2	TRBD1	CSARYFRQGAKDGYTF	TGCAGTGCTAGATACTTCCGACAGGGGGCGAAGGATGGCTACACCTTC
TRBV27	few	TRBJ2-7	TRBD2	CASTGASGSYEQYF	TGTGCCAGCACCGGCGCTAGCGGGAGTTACGAGCAGTACTTC
TRBV6-4	many	TRBJ2-5	-	CASSDSTGPVPPQETQYF	TGTGCCAGCAGTGACTCGACGGGGCCAGTTCCCCCCCAAGAGACCCAGTACTTC